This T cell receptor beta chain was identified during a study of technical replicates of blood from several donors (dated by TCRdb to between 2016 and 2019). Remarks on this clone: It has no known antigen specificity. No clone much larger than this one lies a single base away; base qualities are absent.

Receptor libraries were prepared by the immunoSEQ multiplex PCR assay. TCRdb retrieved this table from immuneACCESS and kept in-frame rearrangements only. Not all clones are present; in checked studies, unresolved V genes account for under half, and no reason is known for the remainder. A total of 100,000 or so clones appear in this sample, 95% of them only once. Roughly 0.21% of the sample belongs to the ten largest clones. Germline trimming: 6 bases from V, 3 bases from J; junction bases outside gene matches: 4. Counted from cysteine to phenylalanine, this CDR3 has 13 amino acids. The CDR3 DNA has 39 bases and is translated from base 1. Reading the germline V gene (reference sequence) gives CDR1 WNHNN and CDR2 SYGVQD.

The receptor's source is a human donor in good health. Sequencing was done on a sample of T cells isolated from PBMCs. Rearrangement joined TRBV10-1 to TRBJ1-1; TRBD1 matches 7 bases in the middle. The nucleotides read TGCGCCAGCAGCTACAGGGGTGACACTGAAGCTTTCTTT. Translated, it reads CASSYRGDTEAFF.